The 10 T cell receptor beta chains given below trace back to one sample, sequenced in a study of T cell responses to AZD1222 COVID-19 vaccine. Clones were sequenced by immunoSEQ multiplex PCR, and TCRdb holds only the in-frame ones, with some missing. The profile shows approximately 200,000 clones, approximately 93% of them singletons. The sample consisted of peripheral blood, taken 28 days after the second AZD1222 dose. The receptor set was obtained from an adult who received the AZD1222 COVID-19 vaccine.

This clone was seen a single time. The DNA for the CDR3 is TGTGCCAGCAGCTTAGGGGGAATGGCGGGAGTTGGGGAGCAGTACTTC. The encoded protein is CASSLGGMAGVGEQYF. This rearrangement joins TRBV7-2 to TRBJ2-7; 7 bases are a match to TRBD2. The V gene's germline CDR1 is SGHTA and CDR2 FQGNSA. Trimming took 1 base from V and 7 from J; bases not matched to a gene: 13. The CDR3 consists of 16 residues.

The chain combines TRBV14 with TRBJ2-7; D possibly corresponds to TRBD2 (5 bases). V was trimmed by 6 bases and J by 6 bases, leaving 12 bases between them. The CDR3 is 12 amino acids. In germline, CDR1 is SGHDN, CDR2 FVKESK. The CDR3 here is CASRSGSSEQYF. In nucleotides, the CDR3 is TGTGCCAGCAGGTCTGGGAGTAGCGAGCAGTACTTC. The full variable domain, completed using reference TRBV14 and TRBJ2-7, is EAGVTQFPSHSVIEKGQTVTLRCDPISGHDNLYWYRRVMGKEIKFLLHFVKESKQDESGMPNNRFLAERTGGTYSTLKVQPAELEDSGVYFCASRSGSSEQYFGPGTRLTVT.

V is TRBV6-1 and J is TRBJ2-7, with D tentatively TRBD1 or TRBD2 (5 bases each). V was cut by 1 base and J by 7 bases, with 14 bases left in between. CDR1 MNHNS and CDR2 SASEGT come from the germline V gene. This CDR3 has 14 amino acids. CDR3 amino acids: CASSEGGTIMEQYF. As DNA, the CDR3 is TGTGCCAGCAGTGAAGGGGGGACCATAATGGAGCAGTACTTC.

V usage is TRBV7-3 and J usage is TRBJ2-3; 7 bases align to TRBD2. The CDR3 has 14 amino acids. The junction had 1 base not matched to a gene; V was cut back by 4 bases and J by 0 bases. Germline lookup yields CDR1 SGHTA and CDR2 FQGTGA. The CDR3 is CASSWGGSTDTQYF. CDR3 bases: TGTGCCAGCAGCTGGGGGGGAAGCACAGATACGCAGTATTTT.

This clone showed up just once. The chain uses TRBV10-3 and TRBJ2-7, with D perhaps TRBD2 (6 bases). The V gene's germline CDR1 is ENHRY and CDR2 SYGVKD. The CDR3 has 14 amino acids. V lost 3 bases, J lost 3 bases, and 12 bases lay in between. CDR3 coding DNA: TGTGCCATCAGTGATAGCGGACTTTTCTACGAGCAGTACTTC. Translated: CAISDSGLFYEQYF.

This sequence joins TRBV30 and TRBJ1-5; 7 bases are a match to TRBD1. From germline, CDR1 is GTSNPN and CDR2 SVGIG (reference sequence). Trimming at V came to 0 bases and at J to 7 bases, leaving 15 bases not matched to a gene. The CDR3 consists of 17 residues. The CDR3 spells CAWSVRRGRSIGQPQHF. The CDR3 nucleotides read TGTGCCTGGAGTGTACGAAGGGGGCGCAGCATAGGCCAGCCCCAGCATTTT.

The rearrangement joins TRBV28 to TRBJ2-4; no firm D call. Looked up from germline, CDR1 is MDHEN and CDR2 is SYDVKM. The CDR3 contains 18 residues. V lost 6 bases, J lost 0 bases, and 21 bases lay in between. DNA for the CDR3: TGTGCCAGCAGAGCCTTGTCAGGTGAGGCTGGAGCCAAAAACATTCAGTACTTC. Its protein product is CASRALSGEAGAKNIQYF.

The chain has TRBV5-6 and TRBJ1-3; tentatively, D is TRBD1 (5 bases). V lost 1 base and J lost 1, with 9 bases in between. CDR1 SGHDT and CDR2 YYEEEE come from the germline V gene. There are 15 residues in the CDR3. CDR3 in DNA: TGTGCCAGCAGCTTGACAGACAGTTCTGGAAACACCATATATTTT. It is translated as CASSLTDSSGNTIYF.

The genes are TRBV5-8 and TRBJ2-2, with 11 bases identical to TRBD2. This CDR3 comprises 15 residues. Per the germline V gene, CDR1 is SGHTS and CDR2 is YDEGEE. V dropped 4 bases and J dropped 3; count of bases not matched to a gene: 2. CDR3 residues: CASSRTSGHTGELFF. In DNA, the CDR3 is TGTGCCAGCAGCCGGACTAGCGGGCACACCGGGGAGCTGTTTTTT.

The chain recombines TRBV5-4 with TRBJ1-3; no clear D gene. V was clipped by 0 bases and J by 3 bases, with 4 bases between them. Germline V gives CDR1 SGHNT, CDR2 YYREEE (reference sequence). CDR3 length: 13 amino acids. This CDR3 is CASSLVGGNTIYF. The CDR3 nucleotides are TGTGCCAGCAGCTTGGTCGGTGGAAACACCATATATTTT. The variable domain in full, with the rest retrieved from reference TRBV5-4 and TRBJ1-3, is ETGVTQSPTHLIKTRGQQVTLRCSSQSGHNTVSWYQQALGQGPQFIFQYYREEENGRGNFPPRFSGLQFPNYSSELNVNALELDDSALYLCASSLVGGNTIYFGEGSWLTVV.